This T cell receptor (beta chain) is from a study of T cells in localized non-small cell lung cancer. Study-wide results and caveats: Uninvolved neighboring lung showed the greatest T cell clonality, exceeding tumor. Adjacent lung was found to contain a median approximately 50 of the top 100 tumor clones. Increased T cell density in blood showed an association with longer overall survival.

The method was immunoSEQ multiplex PCR; TCRdb's version includes in-frame clones alone and lacks a portion of them. The data hold roughly 33,000 clones, with roughly 90% observed a single time. Regarding this clone: What it recognizes is unknown.

Material: peripheral blood, obtained before any cancer treatment. This sequence originates from a man aged 35 to 69 with stage I lung adenocarcinoma.

In DNA, the CDR3 is TGCGCCAGCAATACGGGCGACACCGGGGAGCTGTTTTTT. Its translation: CASNTGDTGELFF. The gene calls are TRBV5-1 and TRBJ2-2; no firm D call. CDR1 and CDR2 (germline): SGHRS, YFSETQ. V gave up 6 bases and J gave up 3 bases, with 9 bases separating them. This CDR3 spans 13 amino acids.